The source of this T cell receptor beta chain is a study of neoadjuvant nivolumab and ipilimumab in lung cancer. Study overall: The combination arm added day-1 ipilimumab 1 mg/kg to nivolumab 3 mg/kg on days 1, 15, 29.

The germline CDR1 and CDR2 sequences are GTSNPN and SVGIG (reference sequence). Trimming took off 4 bases at V and 13 bases at J, with 16 bases between the two ends. This CDR3 region has 11 residues. Libraries were prepared by immunoSEQ multiplex PCR; TCRdb keeps only in-frame clonotypes and omits some of them. The repertoire consists of roughly 23,000 clones, with more than 70% occurring once and the leading ten covering around 23%. Sequenced material: peripheral blood, taken before neoadjuvant nivolumab, alone or with ipilimumab. This TCR derives from an adult with non-small cell lung cancer. This chain links TRBV30 with TRBJ1-2, with D maybe TRBD1 (6 bases). The CDR3 loop reads CAWKGDNLSTF. Written as DNA, the CDR3 is TGTGCCTGGAAAGGGGACAACCTGAGCACCTTC.